The sequence of this T cell receptor (beta chain) was determined in a study of type 1 and type 2 diabetes patients. Study information: The cohort mixed type 1 diabetes, type 2 diabetes and nondiabetic donors.

Findings of the study overall: Both CD4+ and CD8+ type 2 diabetes repertoires showed significantly higher diversity than type 1.

PCR was run on genomic DNA. A primer set of 30 forward and 13 reverse primers amplified the CDR3. TCRdb ran MiXCR on the multiplex PCR reads and lists one entry per CDR3 protein. The sample yields approximately 260,000 distinct CDR3 sequences, roughly 44% seen once. Germline CDR1 SNHLY, CDR2 FYNNEI. After removal of 5 bases from V and 3 bases from J, the junction contained 3 bases not matched to a gene. This CDR3 has 15 residues. In the case of this clonotype: As yet, its antigen is unknown.

The material sequenced was peripheral blood mononuclear cells (PBMCs). The clonotype originates from a man between 18 and 29 years old with type 2 diabetes. This rearrangement joins TRBV2 to TRBJ2-1; 11 nucleotides match TRBD2. The DNA for the CDR3 is TGTGCCAGCAGTACTAGCGGGAGTAACTACAATGAGCAGTTCTTC. Amino acids: CASSTSGSNYNEQFF.